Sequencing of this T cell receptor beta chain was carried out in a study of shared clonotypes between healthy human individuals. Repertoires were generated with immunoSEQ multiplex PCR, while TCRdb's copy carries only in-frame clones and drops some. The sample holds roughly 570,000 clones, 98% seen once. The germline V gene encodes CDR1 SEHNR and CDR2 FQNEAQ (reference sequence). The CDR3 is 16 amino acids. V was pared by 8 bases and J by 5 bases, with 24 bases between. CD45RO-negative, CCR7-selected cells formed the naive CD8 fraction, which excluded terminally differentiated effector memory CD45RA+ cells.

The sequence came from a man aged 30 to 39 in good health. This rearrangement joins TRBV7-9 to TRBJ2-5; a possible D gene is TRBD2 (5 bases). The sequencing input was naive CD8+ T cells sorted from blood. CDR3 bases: TGTGCCAGCGGCGAGGACGAGGGAGTCTCTCGGGAGACCCAGTACTTC. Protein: CASGEDEGVSRETQYF.